Listed here are 10 T cell receptor beta chains from one sample, sequenced in a study of cytomegalovirus exposure and HLA in healthy donors. Amplification used 60 Vbeta primers and 13 Jbeta primers. The method was immunoSEQ multiplex PCR; TCRdb's version includes in-frame clones alone and lacks a portion of them. The sample contains 170,000 or so clones, roughly 81% of which appear only once. The sequenced material came from PBMCs. Receptor source: a girl aged 5-17 years in good health and CMV-seropositive.

The chain is built from TRBV28 and TRBJ1-1, with 7 bases aligning to TRBD1. There are 19 residues in the CDR3. The V gene's germline CDR1 is MDHEN and CDR2 SYDVKM. V shed 6 bases, J shed 1 base, and the junction held 20 bases outside the gene matches. This CDR3 reads CASRPRDSAPLTGNTEAFF. For the CDR3, the DNA is TGTGCCAGCAGGCCCCGGGACAGCGCGCCCTTAACGGGGAACACTGAAGCTTTCTTT.

This clone showed up just a few times. The chain recombines TRBV11-1 with TRBJ2-5; possible D gene TRBD1, 5 bases. Judging by the DNA end, TRBJ2-7 fits better; the J call may be wrong. There are 11 residues in the CDR3. Germline CDR1 and CDR2: SGHAT and FQDESV (reference sequence). CDR3 in amino acids: CASSTGLEQYF. The CDR3 DNA follows: TGTGCCAGCAGTACAGGTCTCGAGCAGTACTTC.

This chain links TRBV5-6 with TRBJ1-5, with D hard to call. Germline values: CDR1 SGHDT, CDR2 YYEEEE. The CDR3 runs to 15 residues. V dropped 1 base and J dropped 2 bases, with 10 bases sitting between them. CDR3 amino acids: CASSLLGEGNQPQHF. The CDR3 DNA is TGTGCCAGCAGCTTGCTCGGGGAGGGCAATCAGCCCCAGCATTTT.

The chain joins TRBV7-9 to TRBJ2-1; D may be TRBD2 (5 bases). Germline CDR1 and CDR2: SEHNR and FQNEAQ (reference sequence). The CDR3 covers 13 residues. V lost 5 bases to trimming and J lost 9 bases, with 14 bases between them. The CDR3 DNA reads as TGTGCCAGCAGCCTGGAGGAGAGGAGTGAGCAGTTCTTC. It translates to CASSLEERSEQFF.

This rearrangement joins TRBV23-1 to TRBJ2-7; 9 bases align to TRBD2. TRBV23-1 counts as an open reading frame of uncertain function. The CDR3 runs 13 residues. V was clipped by 5 bases and J by 4 bases; unmatched bases: 3. The CDR3 is CASSMAGGYEQYF. The CDR3 bases are TGCGCCAGCAGTATGGCGGGGGGGTACGAGCAGTACTTC.

The chain links TRBV15 to TRBJ2-1, with 10 bases that match TRBD2. The CDR3 contains 18 residues. Germline V CDR1 and CDR2: LNHNV, YYDKDF (reference sequence). J gave up 2 bases and V 0 bases, and 7 bases lay outside the gene matches. The CDR3 region has the DNA TGTGCCACCAGCAGAGATTCGGTAGCGGGAGGCCCCTACAATGAGCAGTTCTTC. Residues: CATSRDSVAGGPYNEQFF.

This clone was recorded once. The rearrangement uses TRBV30 and TRBJ1-2, with D possibly TRBD1 on 5 matching bases. Germline CDR1 is GTSNPN and CDR2 is SVGIG (reference sequence). The CDR3 has 14 amino acids. Between the trimmed V and J ends, which lost 4 bases and 0 bases, there was a span of 12 bases. The CDR3 reads CAWNSGGANYGYTF. CDR3 nucleotide sequence: TGTGCCTGGAATAGCGGAGGGGCTAACTATGGCTACACCTTC.

For the CDR3, the DNA is TGCGCCAGCAGCCGGCGGGCGGGGGGTCGAGATACGCAGTATTTT. It codes for CASSRRAGGRDTQYF. The chain employs TRBV4-1 and TRBJ2-3, with 8 positions matching TRBD2. This CDR3 has 15 amino acids. J gave up 5 bases and V 4 bases, and 8 bases lay outside the gene matches. Looked up from germline, CDR1 is MGHRA and CDR2 is YSYEKL.

The J gene is TRBJ2-1, the V gene TRBV18; possibly TRBD1 for D (6 bases). The V end was cut by 2 bases, the J end by 0 bases, with 20 bases between. The CDR3 loop spans 19 amino acids. CDR1 and CDR2 from the germline V gene are KGHSH and LQKENI. CDR3 sequence (DNA): TGTGCCAGCTCACCAACAGGACAGATACCTCTGAGCTCCTACAATGAGCAGTTCTTC. Translating it yields CASSPTGQIPLSSYNEQFF.

The rearrangement uses TRBV30 and TRBJ1-4, with 7 nucleotides matching TRBD1. CDR1 and CDR2 from the germline V gene are GTSNPN and SVGIG (reference sequence). Trimming took 5 bases from V and 8 from J; bases not matched to a gene: 5. The length of the CDR3 is 12 residues. In nucleotides, the CDR3 is TGTGCCTGGCGACAGGGAGGCGAAAAACTGTTTTTT. Its translation: CAWRQGGEKLFF.